The clone carrying this TCR beta chain was counted between two and nine times. This sample is part of a study of blood T cell repertoires in COVID-19. The wider study: From T cells, B-cell-depleted T cells, or PBMCs came the material, which was cDNA or gDNA.

Authors' data handling: The authors estimated nucleated cell counts from reference gene primer amplification. The repertoire was sequenced with immunoSEQ multiplex PCR; TCRdb's copy has only in-frame clones and lacks some. V and J calls and clone size follow that table, whereas D and trimming were derived from the DNA. Of roughly 200,000 clones in the sample, 76% were seen once. CDR3 length equals 12 residues. Trimming stripped 6 bases from V and 3 bases from J, with 8 bases between. The origin of this receptor is a woman aged 45-65 years with active or convalescent COVID-19. Sequenced: peripheral blood. V is TRBV12-3 or TRBV12-4 and J is TRBJ1-1; D possibly corresponds to TRBD1 (6 bases). The CDR3 sequence is CASSQGYTEAFF. The CDR3 DNA reads as TGTGCCAGCAGCCAGGGGTACACTGAAGCTTTCTTT.